This TCR beta chain is drawn from a study of CD8 T cells in Susac syndrome. Germline V lookup: CDR1 MNHEY, CDR2 SMNVEV (reference sequence). The CDR3 length is 14 residues. Trimming shortened V by 2 bases and J by 6 bases, and 10 bases separated the two germline ends. TCR beta sequencing was performed on blood CD8+ and CD4+ T cells. In the multiple sclerosis control group, patients were treatment-naive and had stable or active relapsing-remitting disease. Negative isolation was used for CD8+ and CD4+ T cells and FACS enrichment for TEMRA cells. cDNA came from 0.5 to 1 ug RNA primed by random hexamers. The TCR beta CDR3 was amplified by immunoSEQ multiplex PCR across 54 Vbeta, 13 Jbeta. TCRdb independently ran MiXCR on the immunoSEQ multiplex PCR reads; one entry per CDR3 protein. The data contain about 280,000 distinct CDR3 sequences, approximately 85% of them singletons.

The chain employs TRBV27 and TRBJ2-2, with D unclear. What was sequenced was CD8+ T cells from PBMCs. This TCR was recovered from a human donor with multiple sclerosis. This CDR3 is CASSLRRTPGELFF. The DNA for the CDR3 is TGTGCCAGCAGTTTAAGACGGACGCCCGGGGAGCTGTTTTTT.